This TCR beta chain was captured by sequencing in a study of metastatic and nonmetastatic thyroid tumors. The wider study: Repertoires from blood and tumor or nodule tissue of malignant and benign thyroid patients were compared.

The CDR3 has 13 amino acids. Germline assignment: CDR1 SGHAT and CDR2 FQNNGV. V gave up 11 bases and J gave up 1 base, with 11 bases separating them. Each patient came to thyroid surgery without any prior treatment (of any kind). This clone was counted many times. MiXCR was used by TCRdb to re-call the PCR reads. The sample lists 75,000 to 100,000 clones; roughly 12% were seen once. This clonotype was sampled from a female donor with papillary thyroid cancer or a benign thyroid nodule (not recorded which). Some clones in this sample may be carry-over from other donors' samples. J is TRBJ1-4 and V is TRBV11-2, with D unresolved. The sample comprised blood. The CDR3 protein is CARRELTNEKLFF. DNA for the CDR3: TGTGCCCGGCGGGAATTAACTAATGAAAAACTGTTTTTT.